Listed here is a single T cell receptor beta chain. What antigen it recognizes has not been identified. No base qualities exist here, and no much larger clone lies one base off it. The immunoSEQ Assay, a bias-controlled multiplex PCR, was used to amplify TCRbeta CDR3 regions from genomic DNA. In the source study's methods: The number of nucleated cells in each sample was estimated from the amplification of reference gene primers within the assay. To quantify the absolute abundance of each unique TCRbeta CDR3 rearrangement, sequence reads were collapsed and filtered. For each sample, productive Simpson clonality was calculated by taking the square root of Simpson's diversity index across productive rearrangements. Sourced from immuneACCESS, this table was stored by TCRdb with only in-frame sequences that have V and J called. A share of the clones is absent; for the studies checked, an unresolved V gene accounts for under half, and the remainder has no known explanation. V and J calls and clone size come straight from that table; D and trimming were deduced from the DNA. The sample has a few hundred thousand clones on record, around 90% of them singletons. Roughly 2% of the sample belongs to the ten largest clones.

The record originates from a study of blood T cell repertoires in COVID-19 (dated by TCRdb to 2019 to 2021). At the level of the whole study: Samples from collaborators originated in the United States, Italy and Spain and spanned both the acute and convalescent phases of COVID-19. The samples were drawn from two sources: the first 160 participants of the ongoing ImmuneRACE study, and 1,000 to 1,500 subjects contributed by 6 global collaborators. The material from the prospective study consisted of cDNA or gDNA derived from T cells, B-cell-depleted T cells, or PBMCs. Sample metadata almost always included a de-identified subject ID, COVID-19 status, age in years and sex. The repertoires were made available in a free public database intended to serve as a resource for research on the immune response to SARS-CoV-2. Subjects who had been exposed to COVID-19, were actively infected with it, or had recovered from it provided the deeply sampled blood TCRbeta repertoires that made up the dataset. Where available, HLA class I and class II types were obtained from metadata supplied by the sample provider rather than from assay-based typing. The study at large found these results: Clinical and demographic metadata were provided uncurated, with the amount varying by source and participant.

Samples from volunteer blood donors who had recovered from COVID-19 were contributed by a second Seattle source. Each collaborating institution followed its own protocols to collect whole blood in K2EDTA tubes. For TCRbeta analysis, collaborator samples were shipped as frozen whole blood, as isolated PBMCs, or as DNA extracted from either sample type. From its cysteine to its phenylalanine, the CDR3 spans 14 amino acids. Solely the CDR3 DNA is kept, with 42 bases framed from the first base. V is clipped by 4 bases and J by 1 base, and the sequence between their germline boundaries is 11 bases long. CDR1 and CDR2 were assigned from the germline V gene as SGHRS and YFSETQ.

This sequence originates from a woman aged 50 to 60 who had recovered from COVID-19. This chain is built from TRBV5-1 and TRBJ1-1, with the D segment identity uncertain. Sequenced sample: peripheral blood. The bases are TGCGCCAGCAGCCCCGAGGGAGGGAACACTGAAGCTTTCTTT. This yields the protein CASSPEGGNTEAFF.